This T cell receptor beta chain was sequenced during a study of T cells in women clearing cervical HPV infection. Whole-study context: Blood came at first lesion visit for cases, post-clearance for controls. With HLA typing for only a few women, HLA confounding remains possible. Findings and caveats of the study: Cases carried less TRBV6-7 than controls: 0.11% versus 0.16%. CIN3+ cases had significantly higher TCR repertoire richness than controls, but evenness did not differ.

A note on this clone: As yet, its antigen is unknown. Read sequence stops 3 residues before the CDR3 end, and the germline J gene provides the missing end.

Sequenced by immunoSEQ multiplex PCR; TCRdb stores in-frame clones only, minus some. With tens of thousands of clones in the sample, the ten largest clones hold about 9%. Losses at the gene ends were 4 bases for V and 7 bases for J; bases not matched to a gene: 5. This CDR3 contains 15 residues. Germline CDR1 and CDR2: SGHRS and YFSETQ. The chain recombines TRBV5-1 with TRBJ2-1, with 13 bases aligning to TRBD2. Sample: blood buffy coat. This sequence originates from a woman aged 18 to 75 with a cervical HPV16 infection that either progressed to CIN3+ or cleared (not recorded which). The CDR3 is CASSLLAGGLNEQFF. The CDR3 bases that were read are TGCGCCAGCAGCCTACTAGCGGGGGGGCTGAATGAG.